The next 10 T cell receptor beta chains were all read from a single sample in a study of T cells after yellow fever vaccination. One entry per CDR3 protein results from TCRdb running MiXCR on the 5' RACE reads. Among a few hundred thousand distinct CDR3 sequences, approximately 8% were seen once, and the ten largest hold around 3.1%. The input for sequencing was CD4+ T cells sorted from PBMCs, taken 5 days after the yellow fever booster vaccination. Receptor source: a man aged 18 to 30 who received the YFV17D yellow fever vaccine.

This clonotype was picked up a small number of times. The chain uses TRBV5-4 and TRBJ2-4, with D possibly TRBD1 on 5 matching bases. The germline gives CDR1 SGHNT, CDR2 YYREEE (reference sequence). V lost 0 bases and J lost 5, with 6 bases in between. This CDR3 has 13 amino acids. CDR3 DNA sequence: TGTGCCAGCAGCTTGGGACAGCAAAACATTCAGTACTTC. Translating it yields CASSLGQQNIQYF.

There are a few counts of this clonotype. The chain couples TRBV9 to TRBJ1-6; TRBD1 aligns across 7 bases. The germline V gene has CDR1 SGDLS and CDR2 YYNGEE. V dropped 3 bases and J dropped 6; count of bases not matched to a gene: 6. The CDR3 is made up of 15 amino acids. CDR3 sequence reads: CASSGPGQFNSPLHF. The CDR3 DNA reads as TGTGCCAGCAGCGGCCCGGGACAGTTTAATTCACCCCTCCACTTT.

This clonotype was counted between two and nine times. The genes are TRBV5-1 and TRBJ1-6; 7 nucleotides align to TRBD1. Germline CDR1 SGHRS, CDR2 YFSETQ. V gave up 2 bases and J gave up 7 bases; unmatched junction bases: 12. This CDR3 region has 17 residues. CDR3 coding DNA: TGCGCCAGCAGCTTCAGCCCTCAGGGGGAAGTGAATTCACCCCTCCACTTT. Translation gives CASSFSPQGEVNSPLHF.

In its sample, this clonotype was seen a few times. The CDR3 loop is CASTIRGGTYNEQFF. The DNA of the CDR3 is TGTGCCAGCACCATTAGAGGGGGCACCTACAATGAGCAGTTCTTC. The rearrangement links TRBV12-3 or TRBV12-4 to TRBJ2-1; 7 nucleotides line up with TRBD1. The CDR3 is made up of 15 amino acids. V shed 7 bases, J shed 2 bases, and the junction held 8 bases outside the gene matches.

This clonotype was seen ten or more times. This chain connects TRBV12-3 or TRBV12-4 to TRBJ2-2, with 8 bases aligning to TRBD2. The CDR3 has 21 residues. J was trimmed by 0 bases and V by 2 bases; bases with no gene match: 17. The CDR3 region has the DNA TGTGCCAGCAGTTTAAGACCGAGACTAGCGACCTTACTTCCGAACACCGGGGAGCTGTTTTTT. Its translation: CASSLRPRLATLLPNTGELFF.

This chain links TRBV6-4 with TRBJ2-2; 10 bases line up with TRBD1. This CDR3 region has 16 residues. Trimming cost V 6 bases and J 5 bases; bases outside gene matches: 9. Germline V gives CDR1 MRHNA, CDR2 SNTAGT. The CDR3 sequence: CASRTPGQGLTGELFF. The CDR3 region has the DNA TGTGCCAGCAGGACGCCGGGACAGGGGTTGACCGGGGAGCTGTTTTTT.

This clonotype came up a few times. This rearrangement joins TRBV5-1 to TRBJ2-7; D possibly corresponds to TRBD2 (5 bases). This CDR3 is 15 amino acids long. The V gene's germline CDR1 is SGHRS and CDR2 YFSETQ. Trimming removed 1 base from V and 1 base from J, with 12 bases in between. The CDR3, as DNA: TGCGCCAGCAGCTTGTATGGACTCGATTCCTACGAGCAGTACTTC. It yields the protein CASSLYGLDSYEQYF.

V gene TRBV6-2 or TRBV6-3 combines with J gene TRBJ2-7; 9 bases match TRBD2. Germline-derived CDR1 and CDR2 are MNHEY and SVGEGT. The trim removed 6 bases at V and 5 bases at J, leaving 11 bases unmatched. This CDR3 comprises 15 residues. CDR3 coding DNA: TGTGCCAGCAGACCTACTAGCGGGTCCCCGAACGAGCAGTACTTC. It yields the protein CASRPTSGSPNEQYF.

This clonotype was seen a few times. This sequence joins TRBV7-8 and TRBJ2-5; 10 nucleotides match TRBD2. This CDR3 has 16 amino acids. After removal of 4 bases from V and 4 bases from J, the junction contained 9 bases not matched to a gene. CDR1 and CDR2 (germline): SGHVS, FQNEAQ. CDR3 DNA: TGTGCCAGCAGCTCGGAGCGGGGGGGCCTCCGAGAGACCCAGTACTTC. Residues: CASSSERGGLRETQYF.

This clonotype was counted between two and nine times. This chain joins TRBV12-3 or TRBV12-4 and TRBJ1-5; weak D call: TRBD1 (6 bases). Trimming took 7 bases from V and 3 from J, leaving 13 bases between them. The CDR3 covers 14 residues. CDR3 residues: CASNLQGFNQPQHF. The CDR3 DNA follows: TGTGCCAGCAATCTACAGGGTTTCAATCAGCCCCAGCATTTT.